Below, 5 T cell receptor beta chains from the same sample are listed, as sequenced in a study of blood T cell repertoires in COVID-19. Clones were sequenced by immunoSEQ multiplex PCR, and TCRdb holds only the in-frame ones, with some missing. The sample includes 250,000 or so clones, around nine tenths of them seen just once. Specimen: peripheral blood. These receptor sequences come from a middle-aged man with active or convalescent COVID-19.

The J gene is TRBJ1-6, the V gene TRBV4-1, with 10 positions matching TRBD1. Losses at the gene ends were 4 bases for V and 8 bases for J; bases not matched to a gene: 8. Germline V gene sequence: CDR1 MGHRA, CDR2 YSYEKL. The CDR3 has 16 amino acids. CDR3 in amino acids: CASSPIVDRGDSPLHF. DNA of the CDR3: TGCGCCAGCAGCCCGATAGTGGACAGGGGGGATTCACCCCTCCACTTT.

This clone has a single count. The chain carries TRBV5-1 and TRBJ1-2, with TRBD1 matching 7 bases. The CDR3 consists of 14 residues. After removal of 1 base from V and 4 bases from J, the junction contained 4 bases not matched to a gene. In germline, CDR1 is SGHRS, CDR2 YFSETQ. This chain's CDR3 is CASSLYEGAYGYTF. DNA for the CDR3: TGCGCCAGCAGCTTGTACGAGGGGGCCTATGGCTACACCTTC.

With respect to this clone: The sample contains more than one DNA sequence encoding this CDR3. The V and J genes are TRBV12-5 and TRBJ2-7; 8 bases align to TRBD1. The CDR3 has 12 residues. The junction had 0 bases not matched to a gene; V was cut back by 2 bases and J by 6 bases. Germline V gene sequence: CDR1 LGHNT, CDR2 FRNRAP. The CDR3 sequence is CASGLTGGEQYF. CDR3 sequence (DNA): TGTGCTAGTGGTTTGACAGGGGGCGAGCAGTACTTC.

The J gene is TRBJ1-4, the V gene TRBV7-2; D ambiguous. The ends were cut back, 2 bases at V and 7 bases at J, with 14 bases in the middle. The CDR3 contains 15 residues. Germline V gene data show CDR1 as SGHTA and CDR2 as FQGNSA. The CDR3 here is CASSLTSQRSEKLFF. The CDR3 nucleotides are TGTGCCAGCAGCTTAACTTCCCAAAGATCTGAAAAACTGTTTTTT.

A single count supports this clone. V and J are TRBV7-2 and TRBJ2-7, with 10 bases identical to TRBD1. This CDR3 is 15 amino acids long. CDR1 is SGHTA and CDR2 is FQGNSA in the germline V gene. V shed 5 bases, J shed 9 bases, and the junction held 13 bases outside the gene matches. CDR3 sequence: CASSPSSGQGIGQYF. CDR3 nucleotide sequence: TGTGCCAGCAGCCCATCATCGGGACAGGGGATCGGGCAGTACTTC.